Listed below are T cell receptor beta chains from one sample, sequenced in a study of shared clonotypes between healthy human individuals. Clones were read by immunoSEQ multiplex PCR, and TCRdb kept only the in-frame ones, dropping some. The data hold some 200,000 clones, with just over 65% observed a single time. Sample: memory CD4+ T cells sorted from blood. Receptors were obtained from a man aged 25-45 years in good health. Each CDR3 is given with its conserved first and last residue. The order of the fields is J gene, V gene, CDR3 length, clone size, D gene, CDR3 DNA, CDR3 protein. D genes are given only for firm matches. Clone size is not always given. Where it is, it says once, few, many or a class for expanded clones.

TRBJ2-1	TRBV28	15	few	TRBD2	TGTGCCAGCAGCCCGCTAGCGGGGACTTCCAATGAGCAGTTCTTC	CASSPLAGTSNEQFF
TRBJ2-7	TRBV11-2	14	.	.	TGTGCCAGCAGCTTTCTATCAGACTCCTACGAGCAGTACTTC	CASSFLSDSYEQYF
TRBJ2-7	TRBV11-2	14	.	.	TGTGCCAGCAGCTTAGATGGCAGGAAATACGAGCAGTACTTC	CASSLDGRKYEQYF
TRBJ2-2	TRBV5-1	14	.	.	TGCGCCAGCAGCCCCCGGGACATAACCGGGGAGCTGTTTTTT	CASSPRDITGELFF
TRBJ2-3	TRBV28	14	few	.	TGTGCCAGCAGTTTTAGGCAGAGCACAGATACGCAGTATTTT	CASSFRQSTDTQYF
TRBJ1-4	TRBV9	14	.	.	TGTGCCAGCAGCGTCGACAGCTATAATGAAAAACTGTTTTTT	CASSVDSYNEKLFF
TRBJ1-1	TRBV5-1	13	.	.	TGCGCCAGCAGCTTTTTGGGTTTCACTGAAGCTTTCTTT	CASSFLGFTEAFF
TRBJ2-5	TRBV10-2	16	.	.	TGCGCCAGCAGTGGGGGTTTTGGCAGTAATCAAGAGACCCAGTACTTC	CASSGGFGSNQETQYF
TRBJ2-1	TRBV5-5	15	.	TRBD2	TGTGCCAGCAGCTTGACTAGCGGGAGTAGGGATGAGCAGTTCTTC	CASSLTSGSRDEQFF
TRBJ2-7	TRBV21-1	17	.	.	TGTGCCAGCAGCAAAGCGCTAGGCAGGGAGGGACCCAACGAGCAGTACTTC	CASSKALGREGPNEQYF
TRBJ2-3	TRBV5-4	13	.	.	TGTGCCAGCAGCTCAACGGGAACAGATACGCAGTATTTT	CASSSTGTDTQYF
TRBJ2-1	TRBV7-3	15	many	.	TGTGCCAGCAGCTTATCGGTTAGCCCTCTCAATGAGCAGTTCTTC	CASSLSVSPLNEQFF
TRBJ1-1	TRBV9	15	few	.	TGTGCCAGCAGCGTAGGAGCAGGAGTGAACACTGAAGCTTTCTTT	CASSVGAGVNTEAFF
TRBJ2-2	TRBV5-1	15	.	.	TGCGCCAGCAGCTTGGGGACAGTGAACACCGGGGAGCTGTTTTTT	CASSLGTVNTGELFF
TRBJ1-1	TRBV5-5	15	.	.	TGTGCCAGCAGCCCTAAAGGACAGCAGAACACTGAAGCTTTCTTT	CASSPKGQQNTEAFF
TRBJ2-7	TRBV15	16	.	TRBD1	TGTGCCACCAGCCTAGGGAGACAGGGGGATAACTACGAGCAGTACTTC	CATSLGRQGDNYEQYF
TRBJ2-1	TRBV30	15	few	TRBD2	TGTGCCTGGAGCTTAGGCGGGAGCTCCTACAATGAGCAGTTCTTC	CAWSLGGSSYNEQFF
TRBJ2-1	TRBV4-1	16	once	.	TGCGCCAGCAGCCAAGTACATATGATAAGCAGGGATGAGCAGTTCTTC	CASSQVHMISRDEQFF
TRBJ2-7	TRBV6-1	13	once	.	TGTGCCACCAGAGCGGGACAGAGCTACGAGCAGTACTTC	CATRAGQSYEQYF
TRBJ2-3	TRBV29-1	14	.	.	TGCAGCGCCGCAGCCCGAGCGGCGGGAGATACGCAGTATTTT	CSAAARAAGDTQYF
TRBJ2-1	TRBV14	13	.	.	TGTGCCAGCAGCCCGGCTGTAGTTGGGGAGCAGTTCTTC	CASSPAVVGEQFF
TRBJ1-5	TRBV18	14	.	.	TGTGCCAGCTCACCGGGTGGGGAGCGTCAGCCCCAGCATTTT	CASSPGGERQPQHF
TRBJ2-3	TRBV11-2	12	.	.	TGTGCCAGCGAGAGGGGCACAGATACGCAGTATTTT	CASERGTDTQYF
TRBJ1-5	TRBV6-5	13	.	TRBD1	TGTGCCACTATGGGACAGGGAAATCAGCCCCAGCATTTT	CATMGQGNQPQHF
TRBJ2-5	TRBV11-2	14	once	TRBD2	TGTGCCAGCAGCTTAGGACTAGCTGCGGAGACCCAGTACTTC	CASSLGLAAETQYF
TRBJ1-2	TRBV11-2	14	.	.	TGTGCCAGCAGCCTAGCCGGGGCAAACTATGGCTACACCTTC	CASSLAGANYGYTF
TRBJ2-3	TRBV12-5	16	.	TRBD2	TGTGCTAGTGGTGCGGATATAGCGGGAGGGTCAGATACGCAGTATTTT	CASGADIAGGSDTQYF
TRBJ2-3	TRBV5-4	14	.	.	TGTGCCAGCAGCTTGAAGACTAACACAGATACGCAGTATTTT	CASSLKTNTDTQYF
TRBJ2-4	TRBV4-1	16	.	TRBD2	TGCGCCAGCAGCCAAGTAGCGGGAGGGCCCAAAAACATTCAGTACTTC	CASSQVAGGPKNIQYF
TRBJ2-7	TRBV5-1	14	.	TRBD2	TGCGCCAGCAGCTTTAGCGGGGGTCCCTACGAGCAGTACTTC	CASSFSGGPYEQYF
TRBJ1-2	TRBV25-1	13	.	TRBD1	TGTGCCAGCACTATGACAGGGGGCGGCGGCTACACCTTC	CASTMTGGGGYTF
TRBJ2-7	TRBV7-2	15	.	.	TGTGCCAGCAGCCGCACCGGAGGCGGACTCTACGAGCAGTACTTC	CASSRTGGGLYEQYF
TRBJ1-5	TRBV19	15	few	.	TGTGCCAGTAGTATTGGATCAGGGGAGGGTCAGCCCCAGCATTTT	CASSIGSGEGQPQHF
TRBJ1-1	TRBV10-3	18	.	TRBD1	TGTGCCATCAGTGAGCCCGACAGGGGAAGGGCGATGAACACTGAAGCTTTCTTT	CAISEPDRGRAMNTEAFF
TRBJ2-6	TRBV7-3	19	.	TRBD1	TGTGCCAGCGGGGTAAATTCCGGGACAGGGATAGCTGGGGCCAACGTCCTGACTTTC	CASGVNSGTGIAGANVLTF
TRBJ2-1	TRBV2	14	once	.	TGTGCCAGCAGTGAAGCGGGCTTCATCGGTGAGCAGTTCTTC	CASSEAGFIGEQFF
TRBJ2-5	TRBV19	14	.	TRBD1	TGTGCCACCAGGCAGGGGGCTACCGCGACGGCCCAGTACTTC	CATRQGATATAQYF
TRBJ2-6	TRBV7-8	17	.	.	TGTGCCAGCAGCTCAAAAGGTGTCCGGGCAGGGGCCAACGTCCTGACTTTC	CASSSKGVRAGANVLTF
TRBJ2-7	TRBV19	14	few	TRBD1	TGTGCCAGTAGTGTGCCGGGACAGGGTGTCGAGCAGTACTTC	CASSVPGQGVEQYF
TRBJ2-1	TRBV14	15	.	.	TGTGCCAGCAGCCGCCCGGGTCTGTACTACAATGAGCAGTTCTTC	CASSRPGLYYNEQFF
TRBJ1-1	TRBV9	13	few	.	TGTGCCAGCAGCGTAGTAGAGGGTTCTGAAGCTTTCTTT	CASSVVEGSEAFF
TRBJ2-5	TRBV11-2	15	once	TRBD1	TGTGCCAGCAGCCCTACAGGGGCTGGCCGAGGGACCCAGTACTTC	CASSPTGAGRGTQYF
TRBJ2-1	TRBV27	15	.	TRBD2	TGTGCCAGCAGGTTGACTAGCGGGAGTGCTCATGAGCAGTTCTTC	CASRLTSGSAHEQFF
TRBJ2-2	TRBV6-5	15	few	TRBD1	TGTGCCAGTAGATACCTTACAGGGGAAACCGGGGAGCTGTTTTTT	CASRYLTGETGELFF
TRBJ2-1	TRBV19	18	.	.	TGTGCCAGTATAGACCGGGATGATCCGAACAGGCCCTACAATGAGCAGTTCTTC	CASIDRDDPNRPYNEQFF